The T cell receptor (beta chain) described here comes from a study of cytomegalovirus exposure and HLA in healthy donors. Study context: The same platform as the approximately 730 first-cohort repertoires was used for the 90 to 150 validation repertoires, a later analysis reported. Regarding the study as a whole: It was reportedly the case that the classifier diagnosed cytomegalovirus status with high specificity and sensitivity. Researchers catalogued 150 or so TCR beta chains as cytomegalovirus-associated.

Notes on this clone: No antigen is known for it.

Clones were sequenced by immunoSEQ multiplex PCR, and TCRdb holds only the in-frame ones, with some missing. Counted here are under 200,000 clones, 70% to 90% occurring once; the ten biggest clones make up 2% to 2.5%. The length of the CDR3 is 19 residues. Trimming took 1 base from V and 1 from J; bases not matched to a gene: 14. Germline CDR1 reads SGHRS; CDR2 reads YFSETQ. The rearrangement links TRBV5-1 to TRBJ2-3; 8 bases match TRBD1. This TCR came from a woman aged 18-29 years in good health and CMV-seronegative. The sample taken for sequencing was PBMCs. CDR3 DNA sequence: TGCGCCAGCAGCTTGAGGCCAGGGGGCGGGGTAGAAGGCACAGATACGCAGTATTTT. Translated, it gives CASSLRPGGGVEGTDTQYF.